The 10 T cell receptor beta chains in this list originate from one sample, sequenced in a study of PD-L1 blockade in urothelial cancer. The assay was immunoSEQ multiplex PCR, and TCRdb's table has in-frame clones only and misses some. The repertoire holds some 28,000 clones, with around 86% as singletons. Sequencing used PBMCs, obtained around atezolizumab (anti-PD-L1) treatment. Every receptor here comes from a man aged 50 to 59 with urothelial cancer.

J is TRBJ1-2 and V is TRBV2; D unresolved. Germline CDR1 SNHLY, CDR2 FYNNEI. The CDR3 has 14 amino acids. The V gene lost 8 bases and the J gene lost 3 bases, with 16 bases spanning the gap. Here the CDR3 DNA reads TGTGCCAGCCAGCAAGCGGCGCAGGACTATGGCTACACCTTC. Amino acid sequence: CASQQAAQDYGYTF.

The chain links TRBV6-5 to TRBJ2-4, with D maybe TRBD1 (6 bases). V was pared by 3 bases and J by 0 bases, with 12 bases between. There are 16 residues in the CDR3. The germline V gene encodes CDR1 MNHEY and CDR2 SVGAGI. The CDR3 here is CASSYSTGLAKNIQYF. The CDR3, as DNA: TGTGCCAGCAGTTATTCGACAGGCCTAGCCAAAAACATTCAGTACTTC.

The rearrangement uses TRBV11-1 and TRBJ2-3; TRBD2 might be the D (6 bases). CDR1 and CDR2 (germline): SGHAT, FQDESV (reference sequence). This CDR3 has 17 amino acids. The germline V and J ends were trimmed by 5 bases and 2 bases, with 20 bases remaining between them. CDR3 bases: TGTGCCAGCAGCCTATTGGGTCGGACGGGGGACACAGATACGCAGTATTTT. Translated, it gives CASSLLGRTGDTDTQYF.

A single count supports this clone. This rearrangement joins TRBV7-8 to TRBJ2-2; 7 nucleotides align to TRBD2. The V gene end was trimmed by 2 bases and the J gene end by 7 bases; junction bases not matched to a gene: 16. The CDR3 is made up of 18 amino acids. CDR1 is SGHVS, CDR2 FQNEAQ, per germline. The CDR3 spells CASSLHGVGGGLGGELFF. The DNA of the CDR3 is TGTGCCAGCAGCTTACACGGGGTGGGGGGGGGACTCGGCGGGGAGCTGTTTTTT.

The chain recombines TRBV4-2 with TRBJ1-6, with 7 nucleotides matching TRBD1. Looked up from germline, CDR1 is LGHNA and CDR2 is YNFKEQ. With V trimmed by 4 bases and J by 0 bases, 9 bases remained unmatched. The CDR3 has 18 amino acids. CDR3 DNA sequence: TGTGCCAGCAGCCTCCAGGGACAGCTTGACTCCTATAATTCACCCCTCCACTTT. This codes for CASSLQGQLDSYNSPLHF.

There are a few counts of this clone. The CDR3 nucleotides read TGTGCCAGCCCCTCTCAAGGCGTGGGGGGAAGCACAGATACGCAGTATTTT. Protein product: CASPSQGVGGSTDTQYF. This chain links TRBV5-5 with TRBJ2-3, with D possibly being TRBD2 (6 bases). This CDR3 has 17 amino acids. Germline CDR1 reads SGHKS; CDR2 reads YYEKEE (reference sequence). Trimming stripped 7 bases from V and 0 bases from J, with 21 bases between. Full variable domain (rest looked up from reference TRBV5-5 and TRBJ2-3): DAGVTQSPTHLIKTRGQQVTLRCSPISGHKSVSWYQQVLGQGPQFIFQYYEKEERGRGNFPDRFSARQFPNYSSELNVNALLLGDSALYLCASPSQGVGGSTDTQYFGPGTRLTVL.

The chain joins TRBV11-2 to TRBJ2-7; 8 nucleotides line up with TRBD1. This CDR3 comprises 15 residues. The germline V gene has CDR1 SGHAT and CDR2 FQNNGV. V was clipped by 5 bases and J by 7 bases; unmatched bases: 13. The CDR3 region is CASSLFGQGAGEQYV. The CDR3 DNA is TGTGCCAGCAGCCTCTTTGGGCAGGGGGCGGGGGAGCAGTACGTC.

The chain uses TRBV5-4 and TRBJ2-2; TRBD2 aligns across 12 bases. Germline V lookup: CDR1 SGHNT, CDR2 YYREEE (reference sequence). The CDR3 runs 15 residues. Losses at the gene ends were 3 bases for V and 5 bases for J; bases not matched to a gene: 2. The CDR3: CASSSTSGSTGELFF. The CDR3, as DNA: TGTGCCAGCAGCTCGACTAGCGGGAGTACCGGGGAGCTGTTTTTT. Filled out from reference TRBV5-4 and TRBJ2-2, the complete variable domain reads ETGVTQSPTHLIKTRGQQVTLRCSSQSGHNTVSWYQQALGQGPQFIFQYYREEENGRGNFPPRFSGLQFPNYSSELNVNALELDDSALYLCASSSTSGSTGELFFGEGSRLTVL.

This clone was seen only once. The chain links TRBV9 to TRBJ2-1; TRBD2 agrees at 12 bases. Germline CDR1 and CDR2: SGDLS and YYNGEE. The CDR3 extends over 16 amino acids. J gave up 10 bases and V 3 bases, and 11 bases lay outside the gene matches. The CDR3 nucleotides are TGTGCCAGCAGCGCTCACCCTAGCGGGGGGGCCTACGAGCAGTTCTTC. This translates into CASSAHPSGGAYEQFF.

The V gene is TRBV6-5, the J gene TRBJ2-5; 9 bases are shared with TRBD1. CDR3 length: 14 amino acids. Looked up from germline, CDR1 is MNHEY and CDR2 is SVGAGI. After removal of 5 bases from V and 1 base from J, the junction contained 2 bases not matched to a gene. This CDR3 reads CASSETGGQETQYF. In nucleotides, the CDR3 is TGTGCCAGCAGTGAGACAGGGGGCCAAGAGACCCAGTACTTC.